This T cell receptor (beta chain) was recorded in a study of early T cells in non-severe SARS-CoV-2 infection. Overall study context: Unsorted whole blood bulk RNA was sequenced, with unpaired chains.

With 0 bases removed from V and 4 bases from J, the gap between germline ends came to 11 bases. CDR3 length: 15 amino acids. Germline assignment: CDR1 SGDLS and CDR2 YYNGEE. Study results and caveats: Matches to VDJdb favored anti-spike CD8 responses and missed private and CD4 specificities.

TCRdb ran MiXCR on the 5' RACE reads and lists one entry per CDR3 protein. The sample contains about 58,000 distinct CDR3 sequences, about 13% of which appear only once. For this clonotype: Its matching antigen is unknown.

Sequenced: whole blood. The sequence was collected from an adult who was a healthcare worker with PCR-confirmed SARS-CoV-2 infection or an uninfected control (not recorded which). The genes are TRBV9 and TRBJ1-3; D perhaps matches TRBD1 (5 bases). CDR3 protein: CASSVGIGQGNTIYF. CDR3 sequence (DNA): TGTGCCAGCAGCGTAGGTATAGGACAAGGAAACACCATATATTTT.